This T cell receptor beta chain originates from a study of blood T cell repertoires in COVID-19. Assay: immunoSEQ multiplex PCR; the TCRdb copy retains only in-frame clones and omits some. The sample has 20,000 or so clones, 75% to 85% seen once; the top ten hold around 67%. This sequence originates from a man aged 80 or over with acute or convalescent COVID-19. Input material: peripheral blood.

The CDR3 coding sequence is TGTGCCAGCACCACGGGTGGGAACACTGAAGCTTTCTTT. Translated: CASTTGGNTEAFF. The genes are TRBV6-5 and TRBJ1-1; the D is unclear. Trimming shortened V by 7 bases and J by 1 base, and 10 bases separated the two germline ends. The CDR3 has 13 residues. Germline V gives CDR1 MNHEY, CDR2 SVGAGI.